The 8 T cell receptor beta chains presented below share a single source sample, sequenced in a study of T-cell reconstitution after alpha-beta-depleted transplantation in children. For TCRbeta, the library was prepared with unique molecular identifiers. TCRdb passed the PCR reads through MiXCR, listing each CDR3 protein once. The table lists 500,000 to 600,000 distinct CDR3 sequences, roughly 18% of them singletons. The sample in question was PBMCs from the stem cell graft donor, obtained from the stem cell graft. The receptors here all came from a human donor who donated a stem cell graft to a child with acute lymphoblastic leukemia.

This clonotype has only a few counts. The chain uses TRBV13 and TRBJ2-2, with D tentatively TRBD2 (5 bases). CDR3 length: 17 residues. V lost 5 bases and J lost 2, with 18 bases in between. CDR1 PRHDT and CDR2 FYEKMQ come from the germline V gene (reference sequence). The CDR3 loop reads CASSLPLEDLNTGELFF. The CDR3 DNA reads as TGTGCCAGCAGCCTACCTTTGGAGGATTTAAACACCGGGGAGCTGTTTTTT.

The chain joins TRBV6-5 to TRBJ2-5; maybe TRBD2 (6 bases). The V gene lost 2 bases and the J gene lost 6 bases, with 16 bases spanning the gap. This CDR3 has 15 amino acids. Germline V gives CDR1 MNHEY, CDR2 SVGAGI. In DNA form, the CDR3 reads TGTGCCAGCAGTTACATTTTGGGGGGTCAAAAGACCCAGTACTTC. This sequence encodes CASSYILGGQKTQYF.

V gene TRBV5-5 combines with J gene TRBJ2-3, with a possible D match to TRBD2 (6 bases). The CDR3 loop spans 13 amino acids. V was trimmed by 4 bases and J by 4 bases, leaving 10 bases between them. CDR1 SGHKS and CDR2 YYEKEE come from the germline V gene (reference sequence). CDR3 in amino acids: CASSRDSPDTQYF. CDR3 coding DNA: TGTGCCAGCAGCCGGGACTCCCCAGATACGCAGTATTTT.

This chain connects TRBV19 to TRBJ1-5; D is undetermined. Germline values: CDR1 LNHDA, CDR2 SQIVND (reference sequence). V was pared by 11 bases and J by 6 bases, with 14 bases between. This CDR3 has 12 residues. CDR3 coding DNA: TGTGCCGTAACAGACGGAGGTCAGCCCCAGCATTTT. It encodes CAVTDGGQPQHF.

The J gene is TRBJ2-2, the V gene TRBV5-1; 8 bases line up with TRBD2. The germline V gene has CDR1 SGHRS and CDR2 YFSETQ. This CDR3 spans 16 amino acids. V trimming: 4 bases; J trimming: 1 base; junction bases outside the gene matches: 6. Here the CDR3 DNA reads TGCGCCAGCAGCCAGTTAGCGGGGAAGAACACCGGGGAGCTGTTTTTT. Translating gives CASSQLAGKNTGELFF.

This clonotype has a handful of counts. CDR3 bases: TGTGCCAGCAGTCCCTACAGGGATGGCACCGGGGAGCTGTTTTTT. Protein: CASSPYRDGTGELFF. The V and J genes are TRBV27 and TRBJ2-2, with D perhaps matching TRBD1 (6 bases). Germline V gives CDR1 MNHEY, CDR2 SMNVEV (reference sequence). This CDR3 has 15 amino acids. With 5 bases removed from V and 4 bases from J, the gap between germline ends came to 14 bases.

This clonotype has more than one count but fewer than ten. The rearrangement joins TRBV5-1 to TRBJ2-1, with a tentative D call TRBD2 (6 bases). CDR1 is SGHRS, CDR2 YFSETQ, per germline. The CDR3 length is 16 residues. V gave up 4 bases and J gave up 4 bases, with 18 bases separating them. The CDR3 DNA follows: TGCGCCAGCAGCGACCGGCTAGGGACTTTATACAATGAGCAGTTCTTC. Translating gives CASSDRLGTLYNEQFF.

This clonotype has a handful of counts. The genes are TRBV6-2 or TRBV6-3 and TRBJ1-2; perhaps TRBD1 as D (5 bases). The ends were cut back, 8 bases at V and 4 bases at J, with 17 bases in the middle. CDR3 size: 14 residues. CDR1 MNHEY and CDR2 SVGEGT come from the germline V gene. CDR3 coding DNA: TGTGCCAGCCATCTAGGCGGGGCGGCCTATGGCTACACCTTC. Protein product: CASHLGGAAYGYTF.